Presented here are 10 T cell receptor beta chains from one specimen sequenced in a study of post-analysis software for immune sequencing data. Prepared libraries of TCR beta cDNA carried unique molecular identifiers. One entry per CDR3 protein, called by TCRdb with MiXCR from the PCR reads. The sample lists 500,000 to 600,000 distinct CDR3 sequences; about 44% were seen once. Regarding the study as a whole: In patients, about 5 TRBV segments were more frequent than in controls, with TRBV5-6, TRBV5-1 and TRBV20-1 among them.

No antigens are known for them. Source material: blood. The receptor source for this set is a girl aged 5 to 17 with multiple sclerosis.

This clonotype occurred a few times. The J gene is TRBJ2-3, the V gene TRBV4-1; 12 nucleotides agree with TRBD2. Trimming removed 1 base from V and 4 bases from J; junction bases left unmatched: 21. Germline values: CDR1 MGHRA, CDR2 YSYEKL. The length of the CDR3 is 22 residues. This CDR3 is CASSQGHFPSGGARSTADTQYF. Written as DNA, the CDR3 is TGCGCCAGCAGCCAAGGACATTTCCCTAGCGGGGGGGCGCGGTCTACGGCAGATACGCAGTATTTT.

The chain combines TRBV20-1 with TRBJ1-4, with 7 bases aligning to TRBD1. Germline CDR1 is DFQATT and CDR2 is SNEGSKA (reference sequence). CDR3 size: 15 residues. V lost 6 bases to trimming and J lost 5 bases; unmatched junction nucleotides: 12. Here the CDR3 reads CSATARTGLNEKLFF. DNA for the CDR3: TGCAGTGCAACGGCCCGGACAGGTTTAAATGAAAAACTGTTTTTT.

The chain uses TRBV29-1 and TRBJ2-7; tentative D call: TRBD1 (5 bases). CDR3 length equals 12 residues. Germline V gives CDR1 SQVTM, CDR2 ANQGSEA. V was cut by 7 bases and J by 2 bases, with 12 bases left in between. The CDR3 loop is CSAVTEAYEQYF. CDR3 coding DNA: TGCAGCGCCGTGACAGAAGCCTACGAGCAGTACTTC.

This clonotype appeared a few times. The chain combines TRBV12-3 or TRBV12-4 with TRBJ2-1; 7 nucleotides match TRBD2. Trimming took 5 bases from V and 8 from J; bases not matched to a gene: 9. The CDR3 covers 14 residues. Written as DNA, the CDR3 is TGTGCCAGCAGTCCAGGACTAGAGGCCTATGAGCAGTTCTTC. This gives the protein CASSPGLEAYEQFF.

The V and J genes are TRBV20-1 and TRBJ1-1; D call uncertain. The V gene's germline CDR1 is DFQATT and CDR2 SNEGSKA (reference sequence). The CDR3 is 12 residues long. V was pared by 2 bases and J by 4 bases, with 8 bases between. CDR3 region: CSARWGPTEAFF. The DNA for the CDR3 is TGCAGTGCTAGATGGGGTCCCACTGAAGCTTTCTTT.

The rearrangement uses TRBV7-9 and TRBJ2-7, with 8 bases lining up with TRBD2. V lost 5 bases, J lost 5 bases, and 11 bases stayed unmatched. The CDR3 is 15 amino acids. CDR1 and CDR2 (germline): SEHNR, FQNEAQ (reference sequence). CDR3 residues: CASSPQAGGWDEQYF. Here the CDR3 DNA reads TGTGCCAGCAGCCCCCAGGCGGGGGGCTGGGACGAGCAGTACTTC.

This chain uses TRBV7-9 with TRBJ2-1; D gene unclear. Germline V gene sequence: CDR1 SEHNR, CDR2 FQNEAQ (reference sequence). Trimming pared 5 bases from V and 4 bases from J, leaving 12 bases between. This CDR3 is 14 amino acids long. The CDR3 sequence: CASSATRRYNEQFF. Written as DNA, the CDR3 is TGTGCCAGCAGCGCAACCCGACGGTACAATGAGCAGTTCTTC.

The chain is built from TRBV12-3 or TRBV12-4 and TRBJ1-2, with TRBD1 identical over 10 bases. The CDR3 length is 16 residues. Trimming cost V 0 bases and J 8 bases; bases outside gene matches: 9. For the CDR3, the DNA is TGTGCCAGCAGTTTAGCGATAGACGACAGGGGGCACGGCTACACCTTC. Residues: CASSLAIDDRGHGYTF.

The V call is TRBV24-1, the J call TRBJ2-7; 9 bases map to TRBD2. This CDR3 is 14 amino acids long. In germline, CDR1 is KGHDR, CDR2 SFDVKD. Trimming at V came to 2 bases and at J to 4 bases, leaving 2 bases not matched to a gene. In DNA, the CDR3 is TGTGCCACCAGTGATTCGGCGGGAGGGTACGAGCAGTACTTC. Protein product: CATSDSAGGYEQYF.

This clonotype showed up many times. This chain joins TRBV12-3 or TRBV12-4 and TRBJ2-7; D remains ambiguous. The CDR3 consists of 11 residues. V was clipped by 5 bases and J by 0 bases, with 2 bases between them. The CDR3, as DNA: TGTGCCAGCAGTACCTCCTACGAGCAGTACTTC. This codes for CASSTSYEQYF.